Reported below is one TCR beta chain. The CDR3 is 15 amino acids. Germline V gene data show CDR1 as MNHEY and CDR2 as SMNVEV (reference sequence). The germline V and J ends were trimmed by 2 bases and 4 bases, with 14 bases remaining between them. These data originate in a study of blood T cell repertoires in COVID-19. At the level of the study: Whether acute or convalescent, the COVID-19 samples came from the United States, Italy and Spain. T cells, B-cell-depleted T cells, or PBMCs provided the cDNA or gDNA that served as material.

As handled by the study authors: For nucleated cells, counts were estimated from reference gene primer amplification. The assay was immunoSEQ multiplex PCR, and TCRdb's table has in-frame clones only and misses some. That table is the source of V, J and clone size, and D and trimming were worked out from the DNA. The sample has a few hundred thousand clones, roughly 80% seen once. The specimen was peripheral blood. The genes are TRBV27 and TRBJ1-2, with D possibly matching TRBD1 (6 bases). This receptor was identified in a woman younger than 35 with acute or convalescent COVID-19. CDR3 region: CASSLRGGLSYGYTF. The CDR3 region has the DNA TGTGCCAGCAGTTTAAGGGGGGGACTCAGCTATGGCTACACCTTC.